These 5 T cell receptor beta chains share one sample of origin, sequenced in a study of blood T cell repertoires in COVID-19. Assay used: immunoSEQ multiplex PCR; TCRdb lists only in-frame clones, some missing. The sample consists of approximately 240,000 clones, approximately 90% of them appearing once. The sequencing sample was made of peripheral blood. The receptors derive from a woman aged 40-49 years who had recovered from COVID-19.

The V call is TRBV11-2, the J call TRBJ2-1; D unresolved. Germline loops: CDR1 SGHAT, CDR2 FQNNGV. V was cut by 1 base and J by 8 bases, with 18 bases left in between. The length of the CDR3 is 16 residues. The CDR3 bases are TGTGCCAGCAGCTTAGTCGCCACTCCCATGGGCCATGAGCAGTTCTTC. Its protein product is CASSLVATPMGHEQFF.

This chain joins TRBV9 and TRBJ2-2; a weak D match, TRBD2 (5 bases). The germline V gene has CDR1 SGDLS and CDR2 YYNGEE. Between the trimmed V and J ends, which lost 8 bases and 5 bases, there was a span of 10 bases. CDR3 length: 12 residues. The CDR3 DNA is TGTGCCAGTAGAGGGCGGACCGGGGAGCTGTTTTTT. Translation gives CASRGRTGELFF.

The V call is TRBV6-1, the J call TRBJ1-2; D perhaps matches TRBD1 (5 bases). V gave up 2 bases and J gave up 4 bases, with 14 bases separating them. Germline V CDR1 and CDR2: MNHNS, SASEGT. This CDR3 comprises 15 residues. CDR3 DNA: TGTGCCAGCAGTGAACCCCCCAGGGCCTCCTATGGCTACACCTTC. It translates to CASSEPPRASYGYTF.

This clone was found a few times. V and J are TRBV2 and TRBJ2-1; weak D call: TRBD2 (6 bases). The CDR3 length is 12 residues. The V gene lost 3 bases and the J gene lost 8 bases, with 8 bases spanning the gap. CDR1 is SNHLY, CDR2 FYNNEI, per germline. In DNA form, the CDR3 reads TGTGCCAGCAGTGAGGGAGGTCATGAGCAGTTCTTC. Encoded protein: CASSEGGHEQFF.

The rearrangement links TRBV12-5 to TRBJ2-5, with D unclear. V lost 0 bases to trimming and J lost 9 bases, with 11 bases between them. CDR1 and CDR2 (germline): LGHNT, FRNRAP. This CDR3 spans 13 amino acids. The CDR3 DNA is TGTGCTAGTGGTTTGGTAACGGCCGCGGCCCAGTACTTC. It yields the protein CASGLVTAAAQYF.